This T cell receptor (beta chain) was documented in a study of control samples from healthy donors and cancer patients. This CDR3 spans 15 amino acids. Trimming pared 9 bases from V and 0 bases from J, leaving 15 bases between. The germline V gene has CDR1 LNHDA and CDR2 SQIVND (reference sequence). TCRdb's copy holds only in-frame clones and misses some; the assay was immunoSEQ multiplex PCR. The sample holds 130,000 or so clones, around 86% seen once. The V gene is TRBV19, the J gene TRBJ1-5; no clear D gene. The TCR was taken from a man between 40 and 49 years old in good health. The sequenced material came from blood. Here the CDR3 reads CASLDFLTSNQPQHF. The CDR3 nucleotides read TGTGCCAGCCTGGACTTTTTGACTAGCAATCAGCCCCAGCATTTT.